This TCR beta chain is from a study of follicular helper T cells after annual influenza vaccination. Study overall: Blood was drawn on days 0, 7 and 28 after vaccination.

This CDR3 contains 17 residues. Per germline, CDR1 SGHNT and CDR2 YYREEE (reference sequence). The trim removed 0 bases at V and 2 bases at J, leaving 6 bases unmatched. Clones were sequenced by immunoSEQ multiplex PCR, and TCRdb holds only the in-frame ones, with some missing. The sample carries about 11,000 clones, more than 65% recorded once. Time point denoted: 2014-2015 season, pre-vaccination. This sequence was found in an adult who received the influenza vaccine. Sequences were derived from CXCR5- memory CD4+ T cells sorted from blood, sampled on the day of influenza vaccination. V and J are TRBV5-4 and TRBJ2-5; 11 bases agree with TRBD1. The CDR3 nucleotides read TGTGCCAGCAGCTTGGCCCCCGGGACAGGGGGTCAAGAGACCCAGTACTTC. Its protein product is CASSLAPGTGGQETQYF.